The 12 T cell receptor beta chains reported below all come from one sample, sequenced in a study of T cells in Graves' hyperthyroidism and ophthalmopathy. Template material for amplifying TCR beta CDR3 regions consisted of RNA transcripts. TCR CDR3 regions were first amplified by RT-PCR with HTBI primers. TCRdb processed the multiplex PCR reads anew with MiXCR; each CDR3 protein has one entry. The sample gives a few hundred thousand distinct CDR3 sequences, about 14% of which show up once; about an eighth is in the top ten. Sequenced sample: blood. The receptors were sampled from a woman between 40 and 50 years old with Graves' hyperthyroidism that later progressed to Graves' ophthalmopathy.

This clonotype was seen repeatedly, ten times or more. This chain links TRBV5-6 with TRBJ2-1, with unresolved D. Per germline, CDR1 SGHDT and CDR2 YYEEEE. V gave up 4 bases and J gave up 7 bases, with 15 bases separating them. The CDR3 sequence is 14 residues long. CDR3 coding DNA: TGTGCCAGCAGCGCCCCGTTAGGTTTGAATGAGCAGTTCTTC. This encodes CASSAPLGLNEQFF.

A few counts support this clonotype. The chain joins TRBV18 to TRBJ1-2, with D possibly matching TRBD1 (5 bases). V dropped 4 bases and J dropped 6 bases, with 24 bases sitting between them. CDR1 and CDR2 from the germline V gene are KGHSH and LQKENI. The length of the CDR3 is 17 residues. For the CDR3, the DNA is TGTGCCAGCTCACTCCGACAGCTTGCCCTCCTATTCGATGGCTACACCTTC. Its protein is CASSLRQLALLFDGYTF.

This clonotype was seen repeatedly, ten times or more. The chain couples TRBV11-2 to TRBJ2-7, with TRBD2 matching over 8 bases. J was trimmed by 6 bases and V by 1 base; bases with no gene match: 2. This CDR3 has 13 amino acids. Looked up from germline, CDR1 is SGHAT and CDR2 is FQNNGV. The CDR3 protein is CASSLAGGSEQYF. CDR3 sequence (DNA): TGTGCCAGCAGCTTAGCGGGAGGGAGCGAGCAGTACTTC.

This clonotype was recorded at least ten times. The V call is TRBV28, the J call TRBJ1-1; the D gene is possibly TRBD1 (6 bases). In germline, CDR1 is MDHEN, CDR2 SYDVKM. CDR3 size: 17 residues. The V and J ends lost 4 bases and 1 base respectively, with 19 bases between them. The CDR3 protein is CASSSTRRSQGNTEAFF. In DNA, the CDR3 is TGTGCCAGCAGTTCAACCCGTCGATCACAGGGGAACACTGAAGCTTTCTTT.

This clonotype was detected many times. The chain is built from TRBV20-1 and TRBJ1-2, with TRBD1 as a possible D gene (5 bases). The V gene's germline CDR1 is DFQATT and CDR2 SNEGSKA (reference sequence). Trimming took 4 bases from V and 8 from J, leaving 11 bases between them. The CDR3 is 11 amino acids. CDR3: CSAKGPGGYTF. The CDR3 DNA follows: TGCAGTGCTAAGGGGCCCGGAGGCTACACCTTC.

The table lists this clonotype with many counts. The gene calls are TRBV12-3 or TRBV12-4 and TRBJ2-2; TRBD1 agrees at 9 bases. The V gene end was trimmed by 3 bases and the J gene end by 1 base; junction bases not matched to a gene: 3. The CDR3 length is 16 residues. This CDR3 is CASSLTGGENTGELFF. CDR3 in DNA: TGTGCCAGCAGTTTGACAGGGGGTGAGAACACCGGGGAGCTGTTTTTT.

This chain connects TRBV5-1 to TRBJ2-7; no firm D call. V was cut by 0 bases and J by 2 bases, with 12 bases left in between. CDR3 length equals 15 residues. CDR1 is SGHRS and CDR2 is YFSETQ in the germline V gene. The CDR3 is CASSLGNLSPYEQYF. CDR3 sequence (DNA): TGCGCCAGCAGCTTGGGGAATCTGTCGCCCTACGAGCAGTACTTC. Supplemented by reference TRBV5-1 and TRBJ2-7, the full variable domain reads KAGVTQTPRYLIKTRGQQVTLSCSPISGHRSVSWYQQTPGQGLQFLFEYFSETQRNKGNFPGRFSGRQFSNSRSEMNVSTLELGDSALYLCASSLGNLSPYEQYFGPGTRLTVT.

This clonotype occurred many times. Compared with germline, one end of the junction differs, possibly owing to a read error. V usage is TRBV6-1 and J usage is TRBJ2-5, with D perhaps being TRBD1 or TRBD2 (5 bases each). The CDR3 is 14 residues long. CDR1 is MNHNS and CDR2 is SASEGT in the germline V gene. CDR3 DNA: TGTGCCAGCGGTGACGGGACGCCGGACGAGACCCAGTACTTC. It yields the protein CASGDGTPDETQYF.

This clonotype was recorded many times. The J gene is TRBJ1-1, the V gene TRBV9, with D maybe TRBD1 (6 bases). CDR1 and CDR2 from the germline V gene are SGDLS and YYNGEE. The length of the CDR3 is 14 residues. V lost 0 bases to trimming and J lost 10 bases, with 16 bases between them. The CDR3 loop reads CASSVAGGGGGAFF. In nucleotides, the CDR3 is TGTGCCAGCAGCGTAGCTGGGGGGGGCGGCGGAGCTTTCTTT.

The J gene is TRBJ2-6, the V gene TRBV5-1, with D maybe TRBD2 (5 bases). The length of the CDR3 is 15 residues. Germline assignment: CDR1 SGHRS and CDR2 YFSETQ. Trimming shortened V by 3 bases and J by 3 bases, and 10 bases separated the two germline ends. CDR3: CASSSLAGGANVLTF. CDR3 DNA sequence: TGCGCCAGCAGCTCTCTGGCGGGTGGGGCCAACGTCCTGACTTTC.

This clonotype was detected many times. This rearrangement joins TRBV12-3 or TRBV12-4 to TRBJ1-5, with TRBD1 matching 7 bases. The CDR3 runs to 15 residues. Trimming cost V 6 bases and J 2 bases; bases outside gene matches: 7. CDR3 sequence reads: CASSATGKRNQPQHF. The CDR3 nucleotides read TGTGCCAGCAGCGCGACAGGGAAGCGCAATCAGCCCCAGCATTTT.

The chain uses TRBV5-1 and TRBJ2-7, with D perhaps assigned TRBD1 or TRBD2 (5 bases each). Germline V gene sequence: CDR1 SGHRS, CDR2 YFSETQ. Trimming shortened V by 4 bases and J by 7 bases, and 24 bases separated the two germline ends. CDR3 size: 16 residues. The CDR3 bases are TGCGCCAGCAGCCCCGCAGACACGGGACGGCCCCCTGAGCAGTACTTC. Protein sequence: CASSPADTGRPPEQYF.